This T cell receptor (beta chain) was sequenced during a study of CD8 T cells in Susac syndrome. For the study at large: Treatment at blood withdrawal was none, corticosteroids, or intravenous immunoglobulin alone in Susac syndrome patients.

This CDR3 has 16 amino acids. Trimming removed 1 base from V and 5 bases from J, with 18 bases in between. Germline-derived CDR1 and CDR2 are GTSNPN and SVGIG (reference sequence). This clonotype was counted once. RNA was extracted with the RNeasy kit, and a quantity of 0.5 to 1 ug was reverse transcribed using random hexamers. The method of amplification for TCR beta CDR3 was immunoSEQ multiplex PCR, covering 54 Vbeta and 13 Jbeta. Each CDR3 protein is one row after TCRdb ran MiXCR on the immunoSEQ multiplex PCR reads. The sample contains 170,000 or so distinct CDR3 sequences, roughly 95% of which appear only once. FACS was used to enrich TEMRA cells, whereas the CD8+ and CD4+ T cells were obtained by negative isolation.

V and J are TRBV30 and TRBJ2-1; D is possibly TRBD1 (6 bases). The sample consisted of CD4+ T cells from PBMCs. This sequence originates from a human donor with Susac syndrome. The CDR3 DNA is TGTGCCTGGAGTGACTCACGACAGGATGAGAACAATGAGCAGTTCTTC. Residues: CAWSDSRQDENNEQFF.